This paragraph covers one T cell receptor beta chain sequence. This record comes from a study of human T cells and chemical hapten exposure. TCRdb passed the RACE reads through MiXCR, listing each CDR3 protein once. The sample contains 75,000 to 100,000 distinct CDR3 sequences, 9.5% to 15% of which appear only once. The time point denotes: patch test 1, 2 weeks after DPC sensitization. The treatment is: therapeutic diphenylcyclopropenone sensitization with weekly scalp DPC. Blood collection took place prior to placing each patch test. It was unfractionated whole blood from which total RNA was extracted. This receptor was obtained from a woman between 35 and 50 years old with alopecia areata. Some clones in this sample may be carry-over from other donors' samples. Source: whole blood, taken in connection with sensitization to the hapten diphenylcyclopropenone (DPC).

The CDR3 here is CASSLMRQVNTEAFF. DNA of the CDR3: TGTGCCAGCAGCTTAATGCGACAGGTGAACACTGAAGCTTTCTTT. The V and J genes are TRBV7-3 and TRBJ1-1; maybe TRBD1 (6 bases). Per germline, CDR1 SGHTA and CDR2 FQGTGA. V was shortened by 1 base and J by 0 bases, with 9 bases between the two germline ends. The CDR3 runs 15 residues.